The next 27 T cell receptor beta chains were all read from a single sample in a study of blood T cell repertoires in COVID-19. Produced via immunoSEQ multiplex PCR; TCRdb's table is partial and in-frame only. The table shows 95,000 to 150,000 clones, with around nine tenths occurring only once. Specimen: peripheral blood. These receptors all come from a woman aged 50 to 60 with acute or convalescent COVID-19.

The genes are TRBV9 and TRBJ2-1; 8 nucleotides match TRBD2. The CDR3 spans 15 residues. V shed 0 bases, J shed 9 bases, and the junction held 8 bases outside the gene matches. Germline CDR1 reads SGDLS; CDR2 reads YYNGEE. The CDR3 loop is CASSVALGRVSEQFF. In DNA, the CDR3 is TGTGCCAGCAGCGTAGCCCTCGGGAGGGTCAGTGAGCAGTTCTTC. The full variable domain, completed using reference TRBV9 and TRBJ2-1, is DSGVTQTPKHLITATGQRVTLRCSPRSGDLSVYWYQQSLDQGLQFLIQYYNGEERAKGNILERFSAQQFPDLHSELNLSSLELGDSALYFCASSVALGRVSEQFFGPGTRLTVL.

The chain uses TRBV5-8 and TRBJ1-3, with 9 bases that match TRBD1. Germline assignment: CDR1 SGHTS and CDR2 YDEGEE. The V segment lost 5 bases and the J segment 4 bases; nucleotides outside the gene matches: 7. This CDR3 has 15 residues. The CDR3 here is CASSPMGQGGNTIYF. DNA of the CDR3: TGTGCCAGCAGTCCAATGGGACAGGGAGGAAACACCATATATTTT.

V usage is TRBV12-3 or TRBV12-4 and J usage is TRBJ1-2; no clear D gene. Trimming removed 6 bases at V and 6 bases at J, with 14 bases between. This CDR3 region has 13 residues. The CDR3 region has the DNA TGTGCCAGCAGCCCCTCAGTGGGAGATGGCTACACCTTC. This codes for CASSPSVGDGYTF.

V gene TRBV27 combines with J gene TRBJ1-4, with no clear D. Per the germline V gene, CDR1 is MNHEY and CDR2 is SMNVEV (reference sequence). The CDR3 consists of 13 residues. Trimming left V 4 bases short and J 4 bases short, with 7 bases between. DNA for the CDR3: TGTGCCAGCAGTTCACAGATTAATGAAAAACTGTTTTTT. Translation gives CASSSQINEKLFF. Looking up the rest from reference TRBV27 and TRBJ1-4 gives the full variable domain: EAQVTQNPRYLITVTGKKLTVTCSQNMNHEYMSWYRQDPGLGLRQIYYSMNVEVTDKGDVPEGYKVSRKEKRNFPLILESPSPNQTSLYFCASSSQINEKLFFGSGTQLSVL.

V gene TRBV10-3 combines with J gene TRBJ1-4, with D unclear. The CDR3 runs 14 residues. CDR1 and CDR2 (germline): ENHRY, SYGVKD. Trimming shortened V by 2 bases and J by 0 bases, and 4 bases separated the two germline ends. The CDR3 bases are TGTGCCATCAGTGAGGGAGCAACTAATGAAAAACTGTTTTTT. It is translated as CAISEGATNEKLFF.

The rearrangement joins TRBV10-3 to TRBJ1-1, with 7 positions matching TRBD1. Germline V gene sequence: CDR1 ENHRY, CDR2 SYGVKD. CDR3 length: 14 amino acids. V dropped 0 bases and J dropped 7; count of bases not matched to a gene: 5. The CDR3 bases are TGTGCCATCAGTGAGTCGGGACAGAGAGTTGAAGCTTTCTTT. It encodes CAISESGQRVEAFF.

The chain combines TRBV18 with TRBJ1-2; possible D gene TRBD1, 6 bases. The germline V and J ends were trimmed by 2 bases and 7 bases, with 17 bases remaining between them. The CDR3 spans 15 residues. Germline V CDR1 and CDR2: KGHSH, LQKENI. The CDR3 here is CASSPAGQPSLGYTF. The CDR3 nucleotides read TGTGCCAGCTCACCAGCAGGACAGCCTTCTCTTGGCTACACCTTC.

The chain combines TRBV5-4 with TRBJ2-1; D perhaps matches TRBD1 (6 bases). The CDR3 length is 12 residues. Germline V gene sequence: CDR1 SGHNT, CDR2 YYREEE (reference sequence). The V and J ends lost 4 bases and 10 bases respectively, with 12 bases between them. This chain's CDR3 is CASSLQGREQFF. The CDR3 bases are TGTGCCAGCAGCCTACAGGGACGAGAGCAGTTCTTC.

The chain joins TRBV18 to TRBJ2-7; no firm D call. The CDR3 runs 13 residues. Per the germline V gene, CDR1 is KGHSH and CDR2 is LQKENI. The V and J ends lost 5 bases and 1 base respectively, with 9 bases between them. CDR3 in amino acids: CASSTAQSYEQYF. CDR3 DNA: TGTGCCAGCTCAACCGCACAGTCCTACGAGCAGTACTTC.

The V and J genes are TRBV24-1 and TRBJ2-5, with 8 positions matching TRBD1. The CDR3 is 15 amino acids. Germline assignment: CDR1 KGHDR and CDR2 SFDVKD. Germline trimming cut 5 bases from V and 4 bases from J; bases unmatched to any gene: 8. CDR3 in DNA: TGTGCCACCAGTGCCGGACAGGGTCCCCGAGAGACCCAGTACTTC. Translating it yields CATSAGQGPRETQYF.

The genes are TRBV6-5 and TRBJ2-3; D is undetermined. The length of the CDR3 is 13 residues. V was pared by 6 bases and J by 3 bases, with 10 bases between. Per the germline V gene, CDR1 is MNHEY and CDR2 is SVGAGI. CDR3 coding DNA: TGTGCCAGCAGCCCCCCAGGAACAGATACGCAGTATTTT. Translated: CASSPPGTDTQYF.

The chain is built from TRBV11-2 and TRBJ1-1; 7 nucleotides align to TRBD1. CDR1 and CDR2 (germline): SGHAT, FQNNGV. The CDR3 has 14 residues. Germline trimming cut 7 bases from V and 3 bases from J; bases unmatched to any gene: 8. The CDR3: CASTKRGPHTEAFF. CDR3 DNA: TGTGCCAGCACCAAAAGGGGGCCTCACACTGAAGCTTTCTTT. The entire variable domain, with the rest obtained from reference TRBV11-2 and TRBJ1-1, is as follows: EAGVAQSPRYKIIEKRQSVAFWCNPISGHATLYWYQQILGQGPKLLIQFQNNGVVDDSQLPKDRFSAERLKGVDSTLKIQPAKLEDSAVYLCASTKRGPHTEAFFGQGTRLTVV.

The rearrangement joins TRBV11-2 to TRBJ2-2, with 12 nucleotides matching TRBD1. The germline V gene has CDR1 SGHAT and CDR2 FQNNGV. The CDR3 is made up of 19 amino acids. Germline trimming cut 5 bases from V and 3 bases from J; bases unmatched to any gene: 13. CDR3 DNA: TGTGCCAGCAGCGGCAGACCGGGGGACAGGGGGCTTGACACCGGGGAGCTGTTTTTT. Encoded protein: CASSGRPGDRGLDTGELFF.

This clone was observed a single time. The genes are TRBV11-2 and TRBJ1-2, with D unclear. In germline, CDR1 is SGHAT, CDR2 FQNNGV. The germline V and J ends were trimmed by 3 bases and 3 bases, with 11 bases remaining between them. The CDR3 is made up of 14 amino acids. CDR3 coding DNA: TGTGCCAGCAGCTTGATAGGCGGCGACTATGGCTACACCTTC. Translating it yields CASSLIGGDYGYTF.

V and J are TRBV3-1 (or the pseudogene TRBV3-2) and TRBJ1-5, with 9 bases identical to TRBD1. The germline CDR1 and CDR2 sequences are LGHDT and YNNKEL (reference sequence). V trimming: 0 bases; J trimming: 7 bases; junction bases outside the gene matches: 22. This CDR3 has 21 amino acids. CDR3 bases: TGTGCCAGCAGCCAAGACCTACAGTGGCGGGACAGGGCGTCGGGAAAACAGCCCCAGCATTTT. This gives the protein CASSQDLQWRDRASGKQPQHF.

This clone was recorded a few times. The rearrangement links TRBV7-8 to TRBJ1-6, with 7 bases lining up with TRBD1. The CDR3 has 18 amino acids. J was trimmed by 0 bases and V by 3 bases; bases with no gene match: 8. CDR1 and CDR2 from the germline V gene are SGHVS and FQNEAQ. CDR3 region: CASSFGQAASSYNSPLHF. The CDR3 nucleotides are TGTGCCAGCAGCTTTGGACAGGCGGCAAGCTCCTATAATTCACCCCTCCACTTT.

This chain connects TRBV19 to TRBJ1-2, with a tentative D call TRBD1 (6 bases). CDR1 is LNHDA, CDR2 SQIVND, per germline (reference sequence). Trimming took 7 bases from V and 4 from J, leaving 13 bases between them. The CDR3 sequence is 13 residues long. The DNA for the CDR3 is TGTGCCAGTACTTACAGGGATGTCTATGGCTACACCTTC. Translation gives CASTYRDVYGYTF.

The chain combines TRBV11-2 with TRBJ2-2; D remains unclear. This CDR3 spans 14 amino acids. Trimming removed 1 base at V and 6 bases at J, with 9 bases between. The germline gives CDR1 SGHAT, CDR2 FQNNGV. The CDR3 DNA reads TGTGCCAGCAGCTTAGGGGCAGGCCCCGGGGAGCTGTTTTTT. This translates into CASSLGAGPGELFF.

The CDR3 reads CASSPPGPATYEQYF. In DNA form, the CDR3 reads TGTGCCAGCTCACCACCCGGTCCCGCGACCTACGAGCAGTACTTC. This chain connects TRBV18 to TRBJ2-7; D not certain. The V gene lost 0 bases and the J gene lost 2 bases, with 11 bases spanning the gap. CDR3 length: 15 amino acids. Germline CDR1 and CDR2: KGHSH and LQKENI.

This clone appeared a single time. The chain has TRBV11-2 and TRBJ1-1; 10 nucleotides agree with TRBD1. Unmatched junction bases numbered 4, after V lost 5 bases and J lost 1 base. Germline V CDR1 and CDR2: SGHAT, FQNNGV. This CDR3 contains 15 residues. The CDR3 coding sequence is TGTGCCAGCAGCACAAGACAGGGGGCGAACACTGAAGCTTTCTTT. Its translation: CASSTRQGANTEAFF.

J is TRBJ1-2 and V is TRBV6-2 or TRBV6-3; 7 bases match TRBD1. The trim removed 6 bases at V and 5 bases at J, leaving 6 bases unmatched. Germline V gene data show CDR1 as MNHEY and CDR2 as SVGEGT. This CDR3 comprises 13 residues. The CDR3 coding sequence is TGTGCCAGCAGCCCCCAGGGGGTTTATGGCTACACCTTC. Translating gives CASSPQGVYGYTF.

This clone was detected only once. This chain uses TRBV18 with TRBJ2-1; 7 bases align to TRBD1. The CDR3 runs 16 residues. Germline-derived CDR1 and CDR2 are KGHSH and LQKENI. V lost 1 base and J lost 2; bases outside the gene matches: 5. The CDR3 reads CASSPRRDSAYNEQFF. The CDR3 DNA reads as TGTGCCAGCTCACCACGACGGGACAGCGCCTACAATGAGCAGTTCTTC.

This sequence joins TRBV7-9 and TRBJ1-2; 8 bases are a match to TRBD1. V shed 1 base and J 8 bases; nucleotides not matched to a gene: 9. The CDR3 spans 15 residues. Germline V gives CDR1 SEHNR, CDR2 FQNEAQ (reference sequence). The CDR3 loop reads CASSLEGSDRGGYTF. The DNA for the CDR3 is TGTGCCAGCAGCTTAGAGGGGAGTGACAGGGGCGGCTACACCTTC.

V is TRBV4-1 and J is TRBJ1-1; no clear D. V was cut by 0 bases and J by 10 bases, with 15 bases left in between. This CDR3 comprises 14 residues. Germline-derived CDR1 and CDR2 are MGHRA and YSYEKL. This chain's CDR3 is CASSQEPRVIGAFF. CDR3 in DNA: TGCGCCAGCAGCCAAGAACCTCGGGTTATAGGAGCTTTCTTT.

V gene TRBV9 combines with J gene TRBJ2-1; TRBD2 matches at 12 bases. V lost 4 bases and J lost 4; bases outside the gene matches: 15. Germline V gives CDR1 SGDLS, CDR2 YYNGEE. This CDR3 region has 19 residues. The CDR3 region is CASSPRPTNLAGGYNEQFF. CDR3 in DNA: TGTGCCAGCAGCCCCCGACCGACAAACCTAGCGGGGGGGTACAATGAGCAGTTCTTC.

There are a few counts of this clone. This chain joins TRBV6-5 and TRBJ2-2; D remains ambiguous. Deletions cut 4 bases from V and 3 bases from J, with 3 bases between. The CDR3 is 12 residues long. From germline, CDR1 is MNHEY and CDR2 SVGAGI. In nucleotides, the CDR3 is TGTGCCAGCAGTTCAGACACCGGGGAGCTGTTTTTT. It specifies CASSSDTGELFF.

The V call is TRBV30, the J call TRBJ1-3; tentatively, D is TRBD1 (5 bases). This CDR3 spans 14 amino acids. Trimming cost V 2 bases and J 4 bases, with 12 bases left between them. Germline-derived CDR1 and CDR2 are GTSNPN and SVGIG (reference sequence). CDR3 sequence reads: CAWSRLGLGNTIYF. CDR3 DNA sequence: TGTGCCTGGAGTAGGTTGGGGCTCGGAAACACCATATATTTT.